The entry below describes one TCR beta chain. Antigen unknown. Though nominally healthy at sampling, donors likely had unrecorded immune exposures. This CDR3 region has 13 residues. Trimming took off 5 bases at V and 5 bases at J, with 10 bases between the two ends. Germline CDR1 and CDR2: MGHDK and SYGVNS. The sample originates from a study of cytomegalovirus exposure and HLA in healthy donors. Turning to the study itself: Of several hundred genotyped donors, more than 75% grouped in the Caucasian-associated ancestry cluster.

PCR used 60 Vbeta primers and 13 Jbeta primers. Clones were sequenced by immunoSEQ multiplex PCR, and TCRdb holds only the in-frame ones, with some missing. The repertoire holds about 140,000 clones, with approximately 70% as singletons. Study-level points and caveats: In an earlier analysis, productive rearrangement rates for most beta V segments clustered near 87% or 30%. Researchers counted around 170 TCR beta chains as cytomegalovirus-associated.

The TCR sequence derives from a human donor in good health. V gene TRBV25-1 combines with J gene TRBJ1-5; D remains unclear. Input material: PBMCs. CDR3 DNA: TGTGCCAGCAGTTTGAGAGTCGATCAGCCCCAGCATTTT. Residues: CASSLRVDQPQHF.